The clone carrying this T cell receptor (beta chain) was seen only once. The data derive from a study of blood T cell repertoires in COVID-19. Overall study context: Researchers got acute and convalescent COVID-19 samples from the United States, Italy and Spain. PBMCs, B-cell-depleted T cells, or T cells were the source of the cDNA or gDNA that made up the material.

Original data processing: Amplification from reference gene primers served as the basis for estimated nucleated cell counts. The repertoire was sequenced with immunoSEQ multiplex PCR; TCRdb's copy has only in-frame clones and lacks some. The V and J calls and clone size were taken over from that table, and D and trimming were inferred from the DNA. This sample has tens of thousands of clones, with roughly 88% found just once. V shed 7 bases and J 5 bases; nucleotides not matched to a gene: 10. This CDR3 region has 15 residues. CDR1 is SNHLY and CDR2 is FYNNEI in the germline V gene. Sequencing was performed on peripheral blood. The sequence derives from a man aged 50-59 years with active COVID-19. This rearrangement joins TRBV2 to TRBJ2-5; 10 bases match TRBD1. CDR3 nucleotides: TGTGCCAGCACCGATCGGGACAGGGGTTCCGAGACCCAGTACTTC. This sequence encodes CASTDRDRGSETQYF.